Only a few counts were recorded for the clone carrying this T cell receptor beta chain. Its antigen is as yet unknown. Other DNA sequences in this sample translate to the same CDR3. The data are from a study of CD8+ T cells in alopecia areata. Findings and limits, study-wide: Clarity of TCR sharing across patients fell short of that in mice, possibly HLA-related.

The treatment is: oral pan-JAK inhibitor, 5-10 mg twice daily. In alopecia areata patients, both lesional scalp punch biopsies and peripheral blood were collected. The ends lost 6 bases at V and 1 base at J; junction bases unmatched: 4. The CDR3 consists of 13 residues. CDR1 is SQVTM and CDR2 is ANQGSEA in the germline V gene. cDNA prepared by RNA extraction and subsequent reverse transcription served as the template for sequencing. Sequencing used immunoSEQ multiplex PCR; TCRdb keeps in-frame clones, though not all of them. The repertoire holds about 190,000 clones, with roughly 70% as singletons. This chain connects TRBV29-1 to TRBJ1-1; 8 bases map to TRBD1. The input for sequencing was CD4+ T cells sorted from blood, taken around week 50, from a patient treated with tofacitinib. This sequence was found in a human donor with alopecia areata. This chain's CDR3 is CSVTGTGNTEAFF. The CDR3 bases are TGCAGCGTGACCGGGACAGGGAACACTGAAGCTTTCTTT.